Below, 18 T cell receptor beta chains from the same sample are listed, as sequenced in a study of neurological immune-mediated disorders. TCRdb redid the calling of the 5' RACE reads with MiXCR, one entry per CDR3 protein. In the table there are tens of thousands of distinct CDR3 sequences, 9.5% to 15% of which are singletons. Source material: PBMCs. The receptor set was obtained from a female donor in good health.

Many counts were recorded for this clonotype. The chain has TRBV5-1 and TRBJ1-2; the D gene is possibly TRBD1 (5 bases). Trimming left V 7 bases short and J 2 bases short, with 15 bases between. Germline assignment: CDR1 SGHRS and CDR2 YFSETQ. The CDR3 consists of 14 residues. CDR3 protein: CASHLRDGNYGYTF. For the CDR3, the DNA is TGCGCCAGCCACCTCCGGGACGGAAACTATGGCTACACCTTC.

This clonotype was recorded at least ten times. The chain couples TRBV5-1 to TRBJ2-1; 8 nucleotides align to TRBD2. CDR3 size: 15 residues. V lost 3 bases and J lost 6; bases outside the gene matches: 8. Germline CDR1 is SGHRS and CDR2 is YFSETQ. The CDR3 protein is CASSSGGTGSNEQFF. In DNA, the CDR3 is TGCGCCAGCAGCTCGGGAGGGACCGGGTCCAATGAGCAGTTCTTC.

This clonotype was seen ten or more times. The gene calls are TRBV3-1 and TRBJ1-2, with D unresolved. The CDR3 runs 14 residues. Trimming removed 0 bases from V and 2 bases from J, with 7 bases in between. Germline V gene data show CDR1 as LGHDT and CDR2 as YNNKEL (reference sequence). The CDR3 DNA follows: TGTGCCAGCAGCCAAGAGGGAGGGAACTATGGCTACACCTTC. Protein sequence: CASSQEGGNYGYTF.

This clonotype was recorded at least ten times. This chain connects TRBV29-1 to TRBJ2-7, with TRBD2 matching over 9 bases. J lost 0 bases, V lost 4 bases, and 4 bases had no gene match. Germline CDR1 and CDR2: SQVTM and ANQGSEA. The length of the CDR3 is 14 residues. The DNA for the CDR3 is TGCAGCGTTGGAAGAGCGGGGGGCTCCTACGAGCAGTACTTC. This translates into CSVGRAGGSYEQYF.

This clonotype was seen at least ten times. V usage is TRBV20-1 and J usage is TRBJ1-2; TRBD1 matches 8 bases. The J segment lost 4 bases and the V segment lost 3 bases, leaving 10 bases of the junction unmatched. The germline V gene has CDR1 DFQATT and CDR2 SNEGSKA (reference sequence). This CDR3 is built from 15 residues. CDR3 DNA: TGCAGTGCTAGCCTGGGGGACAGGCAAGTCTATGGCTACACCTTC. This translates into CSASLGDRQVYGYTF.

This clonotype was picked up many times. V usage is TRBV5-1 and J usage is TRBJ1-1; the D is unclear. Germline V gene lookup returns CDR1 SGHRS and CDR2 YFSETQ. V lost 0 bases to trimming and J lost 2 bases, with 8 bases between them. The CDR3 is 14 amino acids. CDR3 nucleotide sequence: TGCGCCAGCAGCTTGGAAGGGTTAAACACTGAAGCTTTCTTT. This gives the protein CASSLEGLNTEAFF.

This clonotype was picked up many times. In nucleotides, the CDR3 is TGCAGTGCTAGTGAATTGGGGGGCCGTAATGAAAAACTGTTTTTT. This codes for CSASELGGRNEKLFF. This sequence joins TRBV20-1 and TRBJ1-4, with D tentatively TRBD1 (6 bases). Germline lookup yields CDR1 DFQATT and CDR2 SNEGSKA (reference sequence). Deletions cut 3 bases from V and 4 bases from J, with 15 bases between. The CDR3 spans 15 residues.

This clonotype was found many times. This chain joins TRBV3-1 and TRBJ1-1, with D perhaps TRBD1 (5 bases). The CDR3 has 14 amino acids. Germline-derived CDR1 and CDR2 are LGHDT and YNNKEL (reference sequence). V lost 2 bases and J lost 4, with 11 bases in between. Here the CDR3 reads CASSQPGGGTEAFF. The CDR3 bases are TGTGCCAGCAGCCAACCCGGGGGGGGCACTGAAGCTTTCTTT.

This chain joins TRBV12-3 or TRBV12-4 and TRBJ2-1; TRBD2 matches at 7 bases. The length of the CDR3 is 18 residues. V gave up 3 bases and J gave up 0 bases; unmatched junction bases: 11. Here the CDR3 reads CASSFGSGSISSYNEQFF. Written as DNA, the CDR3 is TGTGCCAGCAGTTTCGGTAGCGGGTCCATCTCCTCCTACAATGAGCAGTTCTTC.

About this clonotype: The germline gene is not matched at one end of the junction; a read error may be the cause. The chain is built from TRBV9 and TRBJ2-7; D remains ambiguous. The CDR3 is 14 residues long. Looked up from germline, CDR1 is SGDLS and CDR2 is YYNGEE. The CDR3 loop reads CAISPVGSPYEQYF. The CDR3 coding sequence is TGTGCCATCAGCCCCGTAGGCAGCCCCTACGAGCAGTACTTC.

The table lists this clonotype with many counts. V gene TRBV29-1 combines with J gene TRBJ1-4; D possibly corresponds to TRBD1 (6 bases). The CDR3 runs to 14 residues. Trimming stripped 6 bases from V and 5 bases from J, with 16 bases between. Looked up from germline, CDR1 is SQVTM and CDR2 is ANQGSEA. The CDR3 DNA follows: TGCAGCGTCTACGCTACAGGGTCCAATGAAAAACTGTTTTTT. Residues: CSVYATGSNEKLFF.

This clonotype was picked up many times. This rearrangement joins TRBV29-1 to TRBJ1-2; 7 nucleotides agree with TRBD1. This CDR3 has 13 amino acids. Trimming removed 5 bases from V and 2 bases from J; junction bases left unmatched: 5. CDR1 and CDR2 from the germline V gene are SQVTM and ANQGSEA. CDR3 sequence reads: CSVTRGENYGYTF. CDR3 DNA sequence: TGCAGCGTTACCAGGGGGGAAAACTATGGCTACACCTTC.

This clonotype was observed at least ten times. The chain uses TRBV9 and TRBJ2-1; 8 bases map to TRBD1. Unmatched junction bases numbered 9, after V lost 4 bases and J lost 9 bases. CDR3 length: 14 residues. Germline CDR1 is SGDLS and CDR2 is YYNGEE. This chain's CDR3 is CASSRRDRKGEQFF. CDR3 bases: TGTGCCAGCAGCAGAAGGGACAGGAAGGGTGAGCAGTTCTTC. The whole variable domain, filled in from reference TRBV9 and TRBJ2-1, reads DSGVTQTPKHLITATGQRVTLRCSPRSGDLSVYWYQQSLDQGLQFLIQYYNGEERAKGNILERFSAQQFPDLHSELNLSSLELGDSALYFCASSRRDRKGEQFFGPGTRLTVL.

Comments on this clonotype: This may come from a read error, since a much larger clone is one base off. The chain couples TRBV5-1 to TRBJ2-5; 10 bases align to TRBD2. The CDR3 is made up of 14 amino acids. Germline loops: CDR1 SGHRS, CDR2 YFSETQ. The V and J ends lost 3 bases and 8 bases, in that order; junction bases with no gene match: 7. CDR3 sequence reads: CASSSGTSVDTQYF. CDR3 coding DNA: TGCGCCAGCAGCTCCGGGACTAGCGTCGATACCCAGTACTTC.

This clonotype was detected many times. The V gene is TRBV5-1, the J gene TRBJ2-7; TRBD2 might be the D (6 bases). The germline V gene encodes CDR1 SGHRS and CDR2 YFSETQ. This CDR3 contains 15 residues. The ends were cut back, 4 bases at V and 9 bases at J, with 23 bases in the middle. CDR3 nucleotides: TGCGCCAGCAGCGAGCAGGTGGAGGGGTTGAAATGGCAGTACTTC. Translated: CASSEQVEGLKWQYF.

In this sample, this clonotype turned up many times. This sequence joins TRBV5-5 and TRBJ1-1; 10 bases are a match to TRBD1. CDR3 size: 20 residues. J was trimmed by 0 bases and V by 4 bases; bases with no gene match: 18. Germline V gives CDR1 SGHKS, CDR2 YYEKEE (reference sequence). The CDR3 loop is CASSRSASGTGARVNTEAFF. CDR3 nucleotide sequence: TGTGCCAGCAGCCGATCTGCATCCGGGACAGGGGCTCGTGTGAACACTGAAGCTTTCTTT.

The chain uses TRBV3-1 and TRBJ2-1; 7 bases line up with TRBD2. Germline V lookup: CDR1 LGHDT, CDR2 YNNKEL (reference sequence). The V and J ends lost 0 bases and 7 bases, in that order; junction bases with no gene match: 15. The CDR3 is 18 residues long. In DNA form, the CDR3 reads TGTGCCAGCAGCCAAGACAGACCCTATGGGAGGGGTTTTAATGAGCAGTTCTTC. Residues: CASSQDRPYGRGFNEQFF.

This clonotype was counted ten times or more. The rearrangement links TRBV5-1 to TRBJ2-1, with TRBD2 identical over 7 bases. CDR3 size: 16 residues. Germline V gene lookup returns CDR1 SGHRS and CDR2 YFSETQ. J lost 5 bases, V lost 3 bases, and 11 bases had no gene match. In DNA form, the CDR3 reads TGCGCCAGCAGCTGGGGACCGGGACTAAGAGACAATGAGCAGTTCTTC. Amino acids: CASSWGPGLRDNEQFF.